The TCR beta chain described here comes from a study of blood T cell repertoires in COVID-19. Study at large: Samples came from the United States, Italy and Spain, spanning acute and convalescent COVID-19.

Concerning this clone itself: The sample contains more than one DNA sequence encoding this CDR3.

In the source study's methods: Amplification from reference gene primers served as the basis for estimated nucleated cell counts. Clones were read by immunoSEQ multiplex PCR, and TCRdb kept only the in-frame ones, dropping some. V and J calls and clone size follow that table, whereas D and trimming were derived from the DNA. The sample shows roughly 120,000 clones, about nine tenths of them seen only once. The receptor comes from a man aged 35 to 55 with acute or convalescent COVID-19. The sample comprised peripheral blood.

The CDR3 coding sequence is TGTGCCAGCAGCCTAGGGGGAGGTCAGCCCCAGCATTTT. Protein sequence: CASSLGGGQPQHF. The rearrangement uses TRBV7-9 and TRBJ1-5, with D perhaps TRBD1 (6 bases). Germline lookup yields CDR1 SEHNR and CDR2 FQNEAQ (reference sequence). This CDR3 has 13 residues. V lost 5 bases and J lost 6, with 11 bases in between.